Below, one TCR beta chain is given with its context. Its specificity is unknown. Looked up from germline, CDR1 is SGHAT and CDR2 is FQNNGV. V was trimmed by 5 bases and J by 2 bases, leaving 6 bases between them. The CDR3 runs 13 residues. The sample is drawn from a study of CD4+ T cells in melanoma. General study findings and limits: Reportedly, melanoma neoantigen-specific CD4+ T cells showed varied differentiation states. CD8+ T cell, macrophage and B cell function reportedly correlated with neoantigen-specific CD4+ T cells.

This table comes from immunoSEQ multiplex PCR, and its TCRdb copy is limited to in-frame clones, with some not included. The sample consists of under 10,000 clones, around 67% of them appearing once. This clonotype was obtained from a human donor with melanoma. Specimen: cells from a culture (not recorded whether cultured in vitro). The J gene is TRBJ2-2, the V gene TRBV11-2; no clear D. CDR3 nucleotides: TGTGCCAGCAGCATCACCAACACCGGGGAGCTGTTTTTT. Protein: CASSITNTGELFF.